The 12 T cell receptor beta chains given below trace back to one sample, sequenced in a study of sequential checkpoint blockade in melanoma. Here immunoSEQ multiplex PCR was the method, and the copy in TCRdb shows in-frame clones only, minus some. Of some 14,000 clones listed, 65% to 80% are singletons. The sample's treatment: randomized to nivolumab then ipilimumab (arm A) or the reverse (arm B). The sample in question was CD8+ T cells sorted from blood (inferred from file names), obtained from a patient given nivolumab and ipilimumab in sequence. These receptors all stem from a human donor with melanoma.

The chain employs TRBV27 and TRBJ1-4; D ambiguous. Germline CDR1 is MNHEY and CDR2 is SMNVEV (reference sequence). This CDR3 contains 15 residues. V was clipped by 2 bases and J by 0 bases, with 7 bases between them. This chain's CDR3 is CASSLLRATNEKLFF. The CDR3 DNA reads TGTGCCAGCAGTTTACTTCGTGCAACTAATGAAAAACTGTTTTTT.

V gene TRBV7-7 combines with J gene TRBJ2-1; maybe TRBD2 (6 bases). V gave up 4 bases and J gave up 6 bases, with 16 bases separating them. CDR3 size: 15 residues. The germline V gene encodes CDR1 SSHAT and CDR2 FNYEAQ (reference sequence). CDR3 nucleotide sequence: TGTGCCAGCAGCTCCGGGGCTCCGGGAGTCAATGAGCAGTTCTTC. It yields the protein CASSSGAPGVNEQFF.

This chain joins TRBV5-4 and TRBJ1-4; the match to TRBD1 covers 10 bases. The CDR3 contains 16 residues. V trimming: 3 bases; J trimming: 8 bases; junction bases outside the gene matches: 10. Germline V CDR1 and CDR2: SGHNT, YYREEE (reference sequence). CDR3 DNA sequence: TGTGCCAGCAGCTACGACGGGACAGGGGAGTCAGAAAAACTGTTTTTT. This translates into CASSYDGTGESEKLFF. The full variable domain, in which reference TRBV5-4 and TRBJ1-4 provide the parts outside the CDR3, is ETGVTQSPTHLIKTRGQQVTLRCSSQSGHNTVSWYQQALGQGPQFIFQYYREEENGRGNFPPRFSGLQFPNYSSELNVNALELDDSALYLCASSYDGTGESEKLFFGSGTQLSVL.

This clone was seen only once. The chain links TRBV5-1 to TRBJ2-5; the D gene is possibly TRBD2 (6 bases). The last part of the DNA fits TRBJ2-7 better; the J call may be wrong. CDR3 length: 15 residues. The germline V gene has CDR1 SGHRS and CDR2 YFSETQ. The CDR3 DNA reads TGCGCCAGCAGCTTGGGGACCGGGACTGAATACGAGCAGTACTTC. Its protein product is CASSLGTGTEYEQYF.

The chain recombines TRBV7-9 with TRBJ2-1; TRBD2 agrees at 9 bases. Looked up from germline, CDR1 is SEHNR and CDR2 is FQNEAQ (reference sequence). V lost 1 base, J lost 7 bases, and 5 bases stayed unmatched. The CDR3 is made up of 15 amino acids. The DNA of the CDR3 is TGTGCCAGCAGCTTAGGGACTAGCGTAACGAATGAGCAGTTCTTC. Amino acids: CASSLGTSVTNEQFF.

CDR3 sequence (DNA): TGCGCCAGCAGGTTCGGGGAGGGCTATGAAAAACTGTTTTTT. Its protein product is CASRFGEGYEKLFF. This sequence joins TRBV5-1 and TRBJ1-4; D not certain. The germline V gene has CDR1 SGHRS and CDR2 YFSETQ. The germline V and J ends were trimmed by 5 bases and 6 bases, with 14 bases remaining between them. The CDR3 is 14 amino acids. The complete variable domain, with remaining parts taken from reference TRBV5-1 and TRBJ1-4, reads KAGVTQTPRYLIKTRGQQVTLSCSPISGHRSVSWYQQTPGQGLQFLFEYFSETQRNKGNFPGRFSGRQFSNSRSEMNVSTLELGDSALYLCASRFGEGYEKLFFGSGTQLSVL.

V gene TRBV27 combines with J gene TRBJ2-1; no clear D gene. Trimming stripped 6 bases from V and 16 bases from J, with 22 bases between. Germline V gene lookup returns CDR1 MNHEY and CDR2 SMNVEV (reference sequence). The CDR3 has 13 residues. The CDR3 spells CASSPRLGYHPFF. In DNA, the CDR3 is TGTGCCAGCAGCCCCAGGCTGGGTTACCATCCTTTCTTC.

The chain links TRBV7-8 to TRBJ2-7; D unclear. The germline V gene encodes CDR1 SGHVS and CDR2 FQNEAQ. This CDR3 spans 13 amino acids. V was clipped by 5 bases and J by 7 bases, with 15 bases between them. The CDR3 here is CASSRSLNGEQYF. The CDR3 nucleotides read TGTGCCAGCAGCCGGAGTCTAAACGGTGAGCAGTACTTC.

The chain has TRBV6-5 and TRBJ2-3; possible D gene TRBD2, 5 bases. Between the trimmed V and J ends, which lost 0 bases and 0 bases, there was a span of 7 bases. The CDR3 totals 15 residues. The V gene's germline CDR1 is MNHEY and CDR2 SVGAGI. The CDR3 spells CASSYSGDSTDTQYF. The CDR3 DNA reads TGTGCCAGCAGTTACTCGGGAGACAGCACAGATACGCAGTATTTT.

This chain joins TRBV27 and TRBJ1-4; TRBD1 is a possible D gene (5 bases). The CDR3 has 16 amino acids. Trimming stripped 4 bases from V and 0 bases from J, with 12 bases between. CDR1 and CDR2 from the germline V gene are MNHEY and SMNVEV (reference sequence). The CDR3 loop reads CASSSMTEPTNEKLFF. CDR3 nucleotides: TGTGCCAGCAGTTCAATGACAGAACCAACTAATGAAAAACTGTTTTTT.

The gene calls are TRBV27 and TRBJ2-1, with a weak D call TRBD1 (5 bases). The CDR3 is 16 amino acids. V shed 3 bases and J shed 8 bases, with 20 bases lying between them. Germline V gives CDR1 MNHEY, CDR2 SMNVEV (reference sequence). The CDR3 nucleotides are TGTGCCAGCAGTTTTGTCCGGTCGGATAGGGGTGATGAGCAGTTCTTC. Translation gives CASSFVRSDRGDEQFF.

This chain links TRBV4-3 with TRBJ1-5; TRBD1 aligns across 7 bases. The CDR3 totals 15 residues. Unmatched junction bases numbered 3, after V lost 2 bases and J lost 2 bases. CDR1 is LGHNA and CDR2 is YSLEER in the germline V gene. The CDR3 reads CASSQNRGGNQPQHF. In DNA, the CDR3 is TGCGCCAGCAGCCAAAACAGGGGTGGCAATCAGCCCCAGCATTTT.